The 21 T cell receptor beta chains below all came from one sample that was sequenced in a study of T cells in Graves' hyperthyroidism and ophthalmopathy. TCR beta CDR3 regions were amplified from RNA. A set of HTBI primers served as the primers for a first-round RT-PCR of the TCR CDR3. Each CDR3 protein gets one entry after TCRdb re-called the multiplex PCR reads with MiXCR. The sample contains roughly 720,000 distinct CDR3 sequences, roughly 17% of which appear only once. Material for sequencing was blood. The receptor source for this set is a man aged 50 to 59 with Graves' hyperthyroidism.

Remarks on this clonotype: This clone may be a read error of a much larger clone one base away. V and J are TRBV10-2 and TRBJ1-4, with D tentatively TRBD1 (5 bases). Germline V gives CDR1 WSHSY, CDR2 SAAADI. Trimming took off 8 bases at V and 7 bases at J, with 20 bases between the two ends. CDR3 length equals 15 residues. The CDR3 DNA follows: TGCGCCAGCGGCGAGCCGGGGCGCGTTGGTGAAAAACTGTTTTTT. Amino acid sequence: CASGEPGRVGEKLFF.

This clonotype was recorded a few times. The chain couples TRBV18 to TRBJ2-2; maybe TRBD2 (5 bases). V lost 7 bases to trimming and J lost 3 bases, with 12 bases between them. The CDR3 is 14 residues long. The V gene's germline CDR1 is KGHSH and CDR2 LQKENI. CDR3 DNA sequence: TGTGCCAGCTGGGGAGATTCGGACACCGGGGAGCTGTTTTTT. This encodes CASWGDSDTGELFF. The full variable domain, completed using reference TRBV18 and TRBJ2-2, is NAGVMQNPRHLVRRRGQEARLRCSPMKGHSHVYWYRQLPEEGLKFMVYLQKENIIDESGMPKERFSAEFPKEGPSILRIQQVVRGDSAAYFCASWGDSDTGELFFGEGSRLTVL.

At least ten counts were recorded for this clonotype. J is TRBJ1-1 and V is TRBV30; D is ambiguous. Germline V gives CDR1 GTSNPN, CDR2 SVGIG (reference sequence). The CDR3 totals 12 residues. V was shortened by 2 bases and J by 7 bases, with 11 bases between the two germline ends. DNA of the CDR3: TGTGCCTGGAGTTACCGACGGTTTGAAGCTTTCTTT. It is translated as CAWSYRRFEAFF. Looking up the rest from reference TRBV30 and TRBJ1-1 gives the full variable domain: SQTIHQWPATLVQPVGSPLSLECTVEGTSNPNLYWYRQAAGRGLQLLFYSVGIGQISSEVPQNLSASRPQDRQFILSSKKLLLSDSGFYLCAWSYRRFEAFFGQGTRLTVV.

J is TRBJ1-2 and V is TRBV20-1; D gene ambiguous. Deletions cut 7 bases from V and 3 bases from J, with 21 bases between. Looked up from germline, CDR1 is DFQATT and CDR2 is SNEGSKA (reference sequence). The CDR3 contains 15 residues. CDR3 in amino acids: CSVRRSSGQHYGYTF. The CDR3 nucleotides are TGCAGTGTGCGCCGATCAAGTGGGCAGCACTATGGCTACACCTTC.

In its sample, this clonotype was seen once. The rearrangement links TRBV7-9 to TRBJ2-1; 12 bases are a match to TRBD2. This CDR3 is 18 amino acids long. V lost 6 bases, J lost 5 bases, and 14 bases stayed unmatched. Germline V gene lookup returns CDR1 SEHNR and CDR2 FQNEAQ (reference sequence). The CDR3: CASSSIPSGRAKDNEQFF. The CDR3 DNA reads TGTGCCAGCAGTTCGATTCCTAGCGGGAGGGCGAAGGACAATGAGCAGTTCTTC.

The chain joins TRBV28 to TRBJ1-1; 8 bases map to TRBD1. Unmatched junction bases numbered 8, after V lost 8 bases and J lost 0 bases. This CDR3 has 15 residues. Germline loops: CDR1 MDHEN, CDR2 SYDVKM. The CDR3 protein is CASGLQGAMNTEAFF. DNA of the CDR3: TGTGCCAGCGGTCTCCAGGGGGCGATGAACACTGAAGCTTTCTTT.

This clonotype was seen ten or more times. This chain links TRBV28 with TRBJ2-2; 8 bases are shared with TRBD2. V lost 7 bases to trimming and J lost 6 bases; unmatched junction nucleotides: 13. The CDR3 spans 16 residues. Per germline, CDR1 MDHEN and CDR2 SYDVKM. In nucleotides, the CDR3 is TGTGCCAGCAAGTTGGGGTTCCGAGCGGGAGCCGGGGAGCTGTTTTTT. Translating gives CASKLGFRAGAGELFF.

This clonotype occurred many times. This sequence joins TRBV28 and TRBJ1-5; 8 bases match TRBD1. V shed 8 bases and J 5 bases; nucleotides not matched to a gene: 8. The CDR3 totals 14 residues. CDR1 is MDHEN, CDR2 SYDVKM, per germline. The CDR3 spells CASGMTGAHQPQHF. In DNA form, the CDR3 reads TGTGCCAGCGGAATGACAGGGGCGCATCAGCCCCAGCATTTT.

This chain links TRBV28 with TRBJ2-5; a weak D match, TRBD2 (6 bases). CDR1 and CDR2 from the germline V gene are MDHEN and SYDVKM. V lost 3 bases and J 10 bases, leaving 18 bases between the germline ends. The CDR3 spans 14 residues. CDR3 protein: CASSFSHGGRNQYF. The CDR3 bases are TGTGCCAGCAGTTTCTCCCACGGGGGACGGAACCAGTACTTC.

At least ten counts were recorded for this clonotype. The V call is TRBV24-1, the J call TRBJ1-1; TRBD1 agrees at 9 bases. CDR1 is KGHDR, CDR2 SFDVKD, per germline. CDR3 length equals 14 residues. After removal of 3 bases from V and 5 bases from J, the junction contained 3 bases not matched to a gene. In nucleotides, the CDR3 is TGTGCCACCAGTGATCCCGGACAGGGGACTGAAGCTTTCTTT. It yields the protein CATSDPGQGTEAFF.

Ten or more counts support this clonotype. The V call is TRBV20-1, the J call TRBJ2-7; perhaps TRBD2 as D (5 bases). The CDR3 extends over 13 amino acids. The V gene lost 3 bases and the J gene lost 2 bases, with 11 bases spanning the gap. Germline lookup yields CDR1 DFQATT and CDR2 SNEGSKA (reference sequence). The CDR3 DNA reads TGCAGTGCTAGTGGGCGGGTAGCCTACGAGCAGTACTTC. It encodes CSASGRVAYEQYF.

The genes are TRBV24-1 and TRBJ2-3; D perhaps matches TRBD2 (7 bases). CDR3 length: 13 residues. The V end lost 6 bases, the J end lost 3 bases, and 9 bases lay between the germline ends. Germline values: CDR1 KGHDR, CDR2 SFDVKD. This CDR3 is CATSRGATDTQYF. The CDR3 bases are TGTGCCACCAGTCGGGGGGCGACAGATACGCAGTATTTT.

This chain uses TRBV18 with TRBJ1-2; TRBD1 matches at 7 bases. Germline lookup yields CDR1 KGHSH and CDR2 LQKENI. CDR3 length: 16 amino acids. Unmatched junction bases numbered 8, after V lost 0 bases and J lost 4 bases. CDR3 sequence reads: CASSPPMGQRSYGYTF. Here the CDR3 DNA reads TGTGCCAGCTCACCACCTATGGGACAGAGATCCTATGGCTACACCTTC.

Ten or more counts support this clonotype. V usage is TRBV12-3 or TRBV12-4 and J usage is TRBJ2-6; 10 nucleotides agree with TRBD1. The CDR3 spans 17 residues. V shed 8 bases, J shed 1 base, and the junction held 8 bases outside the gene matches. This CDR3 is CASRPRQGASGANVLTF. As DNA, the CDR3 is TGTGCCAGCCGTCCAAGACAGGGGGCATCTGGGGCCAACGTCCTGACTTTC.

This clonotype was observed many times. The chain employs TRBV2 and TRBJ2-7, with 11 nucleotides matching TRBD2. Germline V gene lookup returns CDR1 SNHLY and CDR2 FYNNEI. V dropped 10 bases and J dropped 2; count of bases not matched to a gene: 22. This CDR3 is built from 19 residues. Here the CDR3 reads CATSVAPSGRNRGTYEQYF. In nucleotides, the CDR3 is TGTGCCACCTCAGTCGCCCCTAGCGGGAGGAACAGGGGAACCTACGAGCAGTACTTC.

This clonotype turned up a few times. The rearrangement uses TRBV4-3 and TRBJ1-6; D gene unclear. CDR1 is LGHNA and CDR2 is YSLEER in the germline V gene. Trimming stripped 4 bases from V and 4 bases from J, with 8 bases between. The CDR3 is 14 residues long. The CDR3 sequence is CASSPERYNSPLHF. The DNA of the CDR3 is TGCGCCAGCAGCCCAGAAAGATATAATTCACCCCTCCACTTT.

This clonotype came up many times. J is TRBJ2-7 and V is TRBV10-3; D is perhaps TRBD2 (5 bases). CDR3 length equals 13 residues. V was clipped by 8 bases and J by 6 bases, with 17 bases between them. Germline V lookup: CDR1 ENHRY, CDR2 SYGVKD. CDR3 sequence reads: CAISERLISEQYF. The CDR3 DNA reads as TGTGCCATCTCTGAGCGGCTCATCTCCGAGCAGTACTTC.

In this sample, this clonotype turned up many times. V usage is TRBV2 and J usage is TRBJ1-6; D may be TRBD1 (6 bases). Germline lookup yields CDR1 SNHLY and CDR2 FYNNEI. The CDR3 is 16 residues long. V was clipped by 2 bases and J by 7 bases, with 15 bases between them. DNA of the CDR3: TGTGCCAGCAGTGAACGTGGGGGGGCTCGAAATTCACCCCTCCACTTT. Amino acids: CASSERGGARNSPLHF.

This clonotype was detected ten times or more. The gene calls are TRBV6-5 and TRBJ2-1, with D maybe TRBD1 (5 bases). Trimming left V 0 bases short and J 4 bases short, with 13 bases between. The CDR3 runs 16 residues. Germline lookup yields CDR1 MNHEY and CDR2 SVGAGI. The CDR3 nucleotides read TGTGCCAGCAGTTACTCGGCCAGGGCTCGTTACAATGAGCAGTTCTTC. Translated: CASSYSARARYNEQFF.

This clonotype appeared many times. The CDR3, as DNA: TGTGCCAGCAGCTATCTAGCGGGTAGGTTCGACAATGAGCAGTTCTTC. It specifies CASSYLAGRFDNEQFF. The chain employs TRBV7-2 and TRBJ2-1; 8 bases map to TRBD2. The CDR3 is made up of 16 amino acids. Trimming at V came to 4 bases and at J to 5 bases, leaving 10 bases not matched to a gene. Per germline, CDR1 SGHTA and CDR2 FQGNSA.

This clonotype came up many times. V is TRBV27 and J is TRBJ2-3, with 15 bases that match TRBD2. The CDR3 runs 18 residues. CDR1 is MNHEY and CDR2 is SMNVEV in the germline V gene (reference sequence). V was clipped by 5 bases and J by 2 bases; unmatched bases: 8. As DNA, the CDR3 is TGTGCCAGCAGTCCAGGACTAGCGGGAGGGGCCGACACAGATACGCAGTATTTT. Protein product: CASSPGLAGGADTDTQYF.